The 3 T cell receptor beta chains below come from one sample, sequenced in a study of T cells after yellow fever vaccination. TCRdb re-called the 5' RACE reads with MiXCR, one entry per CDR3 protein. The sample has 300,000 to 350,000 distinct CDR3 sequences; approximately 4% are singletons. Specimen: PBMCs, collected 5 days after the yellow fever booster vaccination. The receptors derive from a man aged 18 to 30 who received the YFV17D yellow fever vaccine.

V is TRBV7-2 and J is TRBJ1-6; maybe TRBD1 (6 bases). The V end was cut by 3 bases, the J end by 7 bases, with 13 bases between. Germline V lookup: CDR1 SGHTA, CDR2 FQGNSA. The CDR3 is 15 residues long. CDR3 in amino acids: CASSFSGQTNSPLHF. As DNA, the CDR3 is TGTGCCAGCAGCTTTTCCGGACAGACGAATTCACCCCTCCACTTT.

The V call is TRBV6-5, the J call TRBJ2-3; 7 bases fit TRBD2. The germline CDR1 and CDR2 sequences are MNHEY and SVGAGI. CDR3 length equals 12 residues. V was clipped by 4 bases and J by 10 bases; unmatched bases: 5. CDR3 DNA: TGTGCCAGCAGTTCAGGACTAGTGGCGCAGTATTTT. Its protein product is CASSSGLVAQYF.

This clonotype was counted between two and nine times. The chain couples TRBV29-1 to TRBJ2-6, with 7 bases fitting TRBD1. Unmatched junction bases numbered 1, after V lost 6 bases and J lost 2 bases. The V gene's germline CDR1 is SQVTM and CDR2 ANQGSEA. The CDR3 extends over 13 amino acids. Here the CDR3 reads CSVTGAGANVLTF. The CDR3 DNA reads TGCAGCGTCACAGGGGCTGGGGCCAACGTCCTGACTTTC.